Described below is a single T cell receptor (beta chain) sequence and its context. No antigen is known for it. The PCR used 60 Vbeta and 13 Jbeta primers. Sequencing used immunoSEQ multiplex PCR; TCRdb keeps in-frame clones, though not all of them. This repertoire shows about 140,000 clones, roughly 77% found once; its top ten account for around 10%. The data belong to a study of cytomegalovirus exposure and HLA in healthy donors. Whole-study findings and limits: Earlier analysis yielded a pattern in which most TCR beta V segments were productive about 90% or about 30% of the time.

Germline-derived CDR1 and CDR2 are KGHSH and LQKENI. The CDR3 sequence is 15 residues long. The V and J ends lost 2 bases and 3 bases, in that order; junction bases with no gene match: 2. The sample taken for sequencing was PBMCs. This TCR was recovered from a man aged 18-30 years in good health and CMV-seropositive. The chain carries TRBV18 and TRBJ2-2, with 8 bases identical to TRBD2. The CDR3 bases are TGTGCCAGCTCACCAAGGCGGGAGGACACCGGGGAGCTGTTTTTT. Its protein product is CASSPRREDTGELFF.